This T cell receptor (beta chain) was observed in a study of neurological immune-mediated disorders. This clonotype appeared many times. TCRdb independently ran MiXCR on the 5' RACE reads; one entry per CDR3 protein. The data hold about 76,000 distinct CDR3 sequences, with 17% observed a single time. The sample was PBMCs. The TCR was taken from a middle-aged woman in good health.

CDR3 sequence reads: CASRYRTGYIPSSGANVLTF. CDR3 in DNA: TGTGCCAGCCGATACCGGACAGGGTATATTCCCTCGTCTGGGGCCAACGTCCTGACTTTC. The rearrangement uses TRBV5-5 and TRBJ2-6, with TRBD1 identical over 8 bases. Germline CDR1 and CDR2: SGHKS and YYEKEE (reference sequence). Germline trimming cut 7 bases from V and 1 base from J; bases unmatched to any gene: 19. This CDR3 spans 20 amino acids.